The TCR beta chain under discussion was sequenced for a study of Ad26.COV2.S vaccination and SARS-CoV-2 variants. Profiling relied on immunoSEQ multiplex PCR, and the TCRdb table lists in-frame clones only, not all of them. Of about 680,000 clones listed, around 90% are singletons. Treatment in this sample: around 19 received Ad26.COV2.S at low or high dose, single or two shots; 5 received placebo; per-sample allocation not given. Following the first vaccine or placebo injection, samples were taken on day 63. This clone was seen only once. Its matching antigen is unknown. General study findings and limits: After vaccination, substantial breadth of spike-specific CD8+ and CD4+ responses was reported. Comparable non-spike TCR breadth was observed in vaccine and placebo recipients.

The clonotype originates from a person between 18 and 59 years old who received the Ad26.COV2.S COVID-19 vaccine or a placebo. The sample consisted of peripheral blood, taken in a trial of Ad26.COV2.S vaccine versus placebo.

Written as DNA, the CDR3 is TGTGCCAGCAGCTTGCCGGCCACGATCGAGCAGTACTTC. Translating it yields CASSLPATIEQYF. This chain joins TRBV5-6 and TRBJ2-7, with no clear D. CDR1 and CDR2 from the germline V gene are SGHDT and YYEEEE. The CDR3 spans 13 residues. V lost 1 base and J lost 6, with 11 bases in between.